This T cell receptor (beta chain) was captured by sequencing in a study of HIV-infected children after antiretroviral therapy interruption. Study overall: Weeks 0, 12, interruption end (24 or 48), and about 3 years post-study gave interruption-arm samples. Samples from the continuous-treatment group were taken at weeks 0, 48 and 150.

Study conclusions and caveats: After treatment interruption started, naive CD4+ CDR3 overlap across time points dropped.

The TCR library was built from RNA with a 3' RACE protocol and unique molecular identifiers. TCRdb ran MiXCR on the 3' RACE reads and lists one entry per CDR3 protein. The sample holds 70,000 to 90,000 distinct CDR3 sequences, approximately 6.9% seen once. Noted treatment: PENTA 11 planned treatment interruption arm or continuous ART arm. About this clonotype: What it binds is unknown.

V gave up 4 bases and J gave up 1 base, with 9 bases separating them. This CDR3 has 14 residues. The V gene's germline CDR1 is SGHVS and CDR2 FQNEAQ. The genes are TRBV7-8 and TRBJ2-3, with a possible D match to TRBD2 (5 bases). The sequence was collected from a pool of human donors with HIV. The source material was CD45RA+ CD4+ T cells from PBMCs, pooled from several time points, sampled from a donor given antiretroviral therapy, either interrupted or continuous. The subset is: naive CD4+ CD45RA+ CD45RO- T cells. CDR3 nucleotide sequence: TGTGCCAGCAGCTCCTTAGCGCGCACAGATACGCAGTATTTT. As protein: CASSSLARTDTQYF.